The subject of this entry is one TCR beta chain. The sample belongs to a study of blood T cell repertoires in COVID-19. Study-wide background: The cDNA or gDNA used as material had been derived from T cells, B-cell-depleted T cells, or PBMCs.

Germline assignment: CDR1 MDHEN and CDR2 SYDVKM. CDR3 length: 15 amino acids. Germline trimming cut 2 bases from V and 6 bases from J; bases unmatched to any gene: 9. The data were produced by immunoSEQ multiplex PCR, yet TCRdb's version contains in-frame clones alone and is incomplete. The sample includes about 170,000 clones, about 83% seen only once; the top ten take around 7.7%. This clonotype was obtained from a man in his forties who had recovered from COVID-19. V gene TRBV28 combines with J gene TRBJ1-2; 7 bases agree with TRBD1. The sample taken for sequencing was peripheral blood. This chain's CDR3 is CASSLIDRVGDGYTF. CDR3 DNA: TGTGCCAGCAGTTTAATTGACAGGGTGGGTGATGGCTACACCTTC.